This T cell receptor (beta chain) was sequenced in a study of blood T cell repertoires in COVID-19. For recovered donors of Cohort 3, there were two negative PCRs, clearance, or symptom resolution. Profiled with immunoSEQ multiplex PCR; TCRdb holds only in-frame clones, not every one. Of hundreds of thousands of clones listed, 89% are singletons. The CDR3 loop spans 12 amino acids. Worth noting for this clone: A junction boundary mismatches the germline segment, possibly from a read error.

The sequence was obtained from a woman between 35 and 50 years old who had recovered from COVID-19. What was sequenced was PBMCs or T cells enriched from blood (not recorded which). The J gene is TRBJ2-1, the V gene TRBV12-3 or TRBV12-4; no definite D call. The CDR3 region has the DNA TGTGCCAGCAGTTCCTCCCACAATGAGCAGTTCTTC. It encodes CASSSSHNEQFF.